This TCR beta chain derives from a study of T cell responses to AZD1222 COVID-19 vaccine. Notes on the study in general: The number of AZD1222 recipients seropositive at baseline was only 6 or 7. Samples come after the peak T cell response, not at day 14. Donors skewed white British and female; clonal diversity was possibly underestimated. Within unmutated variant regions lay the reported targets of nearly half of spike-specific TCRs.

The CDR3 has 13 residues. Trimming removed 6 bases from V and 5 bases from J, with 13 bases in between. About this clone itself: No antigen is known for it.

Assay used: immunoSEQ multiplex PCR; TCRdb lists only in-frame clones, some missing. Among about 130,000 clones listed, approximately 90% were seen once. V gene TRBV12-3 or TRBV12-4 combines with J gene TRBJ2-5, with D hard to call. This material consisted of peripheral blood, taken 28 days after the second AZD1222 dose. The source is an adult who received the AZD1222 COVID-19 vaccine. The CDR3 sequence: CASSLGYGETQYF. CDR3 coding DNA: TGTGCCAGCAGCCTAGGGTACGGGGAGACCCAGTACTTC.